These 29 T cell receptor beta chains came from one sample sequenced in a study of T-cell memory formation after mild COVID-19. TCRdb analysed the 5' RACE reads with MiXCR anew, one entry per CDR3 protein. The profile shows around 110,000 distinct CDR3 sequences, around 12% of them singletons. The specimen was PBMCs or a T cell subset sorted from them (not recorded which). These receptors all stem from an adult woman who had mild COVID-19 (a few samples of this study predate the infection). Cell type and time point are not known.

The rearrangement uses TRBV2 and TRBJ2-7, with 7 bases lining up with TRBD1. Unmatched junction bases numbered 6, after V lost 2 bases and J lost 2 bases. The CDR3 has 15 residues. In germline, CDR1 is SNHLY, CDR2 FYNNEI. CDR3 coding DNA: TGTGCCAGCAGTGAAACTGCAGGGGGACCCTACGAGCAGTACTTC. It specifies CASSETAGGPYEQYF.

The chain joins TRBV7-9 to TRBJ2-1; D gene unclear. The length of the CDR3 is 15 residues. Germline V gene sequence: CDR1 SEHNR, CDR2 FQNEAQ (reference sequence). Trimming left V 5 bases short and J 3 bases short, with 14 bases between. The CDR3 nucleotides are TGTGCCAGCAGCCCCGATGGGATCCGCTACAATGAGCAGTTCTTC. This sequence encodes CASSPDGIRYNEQFF. Drawing the rest from reference TRBV7-9 and TRBJ2-1, the complete variable domain is DTGVSQNPRHKITKRGQNVTFRCDPISEHNRLYWYRQTLGQGPEFLTYFQNEAQLEKSRLLSDRFSAERPKGSFSTLEIQRTEQGDSAMYLCASSPDGIRYNEQFFGPGTRLTVL.

The rearrangement links TRBV4-3 to TRBJ2-1; TRBD2 matches at 14 bases. Germline V gene data show CDR1 as LGHNA and CDR2 as YSLEER. The length of the CDR3 is 17 residues. V was pared by 4 bases and J by 9 bases, with 11 bases of the junction left unmatched. CDR3: CASSRREGLAGVSEQFF. The CDR3 coding sequence is TGCGCCAGCAGCCGCCGCGAGGGACTAGCGGGAGTAAGTGAGCAGTTCTTC.

This chain connects TRBV15 to TRBJ2-7; TRBD1 might be the D (5 bases). Germline V CDR1 and CDR2: LNHNV, YYDKDF (reference sequence). This CDR3 is built from 14 residues. The V gene lost 0 bases and the J gene lost 5 bases, with 11 bases spanning the gap. DNA for the CDR3: TGTGCCACCAGCAGAGACAGGGCTATAGACGAGCAGTACTTC. It codes for CATSRDRAIDEQYF.

This clonotype was counted between two and nine times. The V and J genes are TRBV5-1 and TRBJ2-1, with D tentatively TRBD2 (5 bases). V was trimmed by 4 bases and J by 0 bases, leaving 17 bases between them. Germline assignment: CDR1 SGHRS and CDR2 YFSETQ. This CDR3 spans 17 amino acids. This CDR3 reads CASSRGGLAGSYNEQFF. The DNA for the CDR3 is TGCGCCAGCAGCCGCGGCGGGCTAGCCGGCTCCTACAATGAGCAGTTCTTC.

This clonotype was seen only a few times. The chain joins TRBV7-9 to TRBJ2-7, with D maybe TRBD2 (6 bases). Per the germline V gene, CDR1 is SEHNR and CDR2 is FQNEAQ (reference sequence). This CDR3 is built from 15 residues. V lost 4 bases and J 6 bases, leaving 19 bases between the germline ends. DNA of the CDR3: TGTGCCAGCAGCTCAGGGACTTCCTTCAAAGCCGAGCAGTACTTC. This codes for CASSSGTSFKAEQYF.

The chain couples TRBV5-1 to TRBJ1-1, with unresolved D. CDR1 and CDR2 (germline): SGHRS, YFSETQ. This CDR3 is 13 amino acids long. The V and J ends lost 6 bases and 1 base respectively, with 10 bases between them. The CDR3 region has the DNA TGCGCCAGCACAAGTTGGCAGAACACTGAAGCTTTCTTT. Amino acid sequence: CASTSWQNTEAFF.

The CDR3, as DNA: TGTGCCAGCAGCCCTCTCGACAGGGACACTGAAGCTTTCTTT. Its protein product is CASSPLDRDTEAFF. The V call is TRBV3-1, the J call TRBJ1-1, with 7 bases lining up with TRBD1. J gave up 3 bases and V 4 bases, and 5 bases lay outside the gene matches. Per the germline V gene, CDR1 is LGHDT and CDR2 is YNNKEL (reference sequence). This CDR3 contains 14 residues.

The chain carries TRBV6-2 or TRBV6-3 and TRBJ2-7; D gene uncertain. The CDR3 runs to 10 residues. Looked up from germline, CDR1 is MNHEY and CDR2 is SVGEGT. Between the trimmed V and J ends, which lost 6 bases and 3 bases, there was a span of 3 bases. CDR3 residues: CASRSYEQYF. CDR3 in DNA: TGTGCCAGCAGGAGCTACGAGCAGTACTTC.

This clonotype was picked up many times. This chain joins TRBV7-2 and TRBJ2-1; D tentatively reads TRBD1 or TRBD2 (5 bases each). V lost 4 bases and J 6 bases, leaving 16 bases between the germline ends. CDR3 length: 15 residues. CDR1 SGHTA and CDR2 FQGNSA come from the germline V gene. Written as DNA, the CDR3 is TGTGCCAGCAGCTCCCGGGACCTCAGAGTCAATGAGCAGTTCTTC. It specifies CASSSRDLRVNEQFF.

This clonotype was seen a few times. This rearrangement joins TRBV27 to TRBJ1-5, with a possible D match to TRBD1 (5 bases). Per the germline V gene, CDR1 is MNHEY and CDR2 is SMNVEV (reference sequence). CDR3 length equals 14 residues. V was trimmed by 3 bases and J by 2 bases, leaving 8 bases between them. The CDR3 protein is CASSFSQGNQPQHF. The CDR3 DNA follows: TGTGCCAGCAGTTTTTCACAGGGCAATCAGCCCCAGCATTTT.

This clonotype was seen many times. CDR3 sequence reads: CASSDGSYNEQFF. The CDR3 DNA is TGTGCCAGCAGCGACGGCTCCTACAATGAGCAGTTCTTC. This chain links TRBV12-3 or TRBV12-4 with TRBJ2-1; D remains unclear. The CDR3 has 13 residues. Trimming took 6 bases from V and 0 from J, leaving 6 bases between them.

This clonotype was detected a few times. The chain uses TRBV7-9 and TRBJ2-3; 9 nucleotides agree with TRBD2. CDR1 SEHNR and CDR2 FQNEAQ come from the germline V gene (reference sequence). Unmatched junction bases numbered 6, after V lost 1 base and J lost 4 bases. The CDR3 spans 16 residues. The CDR3 is CASSLGLAERPDTQYF. Here the CDR3 DNA reads TGTGCCAGCAGCTTAGGACTAGCGGAAAGGCCAGATACGCAGTATTTT. Filled out from reference TRBV7-9 and TRBJ2-3, the complete variable domain reads DTGVSQNPRHKITKRGQNVTFRCDPISEHNRLYWYRQTLGQGPEFLTYFQNEAQLEKSRLLSDRFSAERPKGSFSTLEIQRTEQGDSAMYLCASSLGLAERPDTQYFGPGTRLTVL.

Only a few counts were recorded for this clonotype. J is TRBJ2-1 and V is TRBV4-3; no clear D gene. V lost 4 bases and J lost 5, with 9 bases in between. The CDR3 extends over 13 amino acids. The germline V gene encodes CDR1 LGHNA and CDR2 YSLEER. The CDR3 here is CASSPGPNNEQFF. As DNA, the CDR3 is TGCGCCAGCAGCCCCGGGCCGAACAATGAGCAGTTCTTC.

A few counts support this clonotype. The CDR3 DNA reads as TGTGCCAGCAGCCCACCCTCACTAGCGAGAGAGACCCAGTACTTC. Protein sequence: CASSPPSLARETQYF. The chain has TRBV7-9 and TRBJ2-5; 7 bases match TRBD2. The CDR3 consists of 15 residues. The ends lost 5 bases at V and 4 bases at J; junction bases unmatched: 10. Germline V gene lookup returns CDR1 SEHNR and CDR2 FQNEAQ (reference sequence).

This clonotype has a handful of counts. The J gene is TRBJ2-3, the V gene TRBV9; D gene uncertain. This CDR3 is 18 amino acids long. With 4 bases removed from V and 5 bases from J, the gap between germline ends came to 26 bases. The germline CDR1 and CDR2 sequences are SGDLS and YYNGEE. CDR3 sequence: CASSQSLRVAGEVDTQYF. The CDR3 nucleotides are TGTGCCAGCAGCCAAAGCCTTCGGGTTGCAGGAGAGGTAGATACGCAGTATTTT.

This clonotype was seen ten or more times. The chain couples TRBV24-1 to TRBJ1-1; 7 positions match TRBD1. Germline lookup yields CDR1 KGHDR and CDR2 SFDVKD. The V segment lost 7 bases and the J segment 4 bases; nucleotides outside the gene matches: 5. The CDR3 length is 13 residues. CDR3 DNA sequence: TGTGCCACCAGAAATTCAGGGGGCACTGAAGCTTTCTTT. As protein: CATRNSGGTEAFF.

This clonotype has a count of ten or more. The chain couples TRBV28 to TRBJ2-3, with unresolved D. The germline CDR1 and CDR2 sequences are MDHEN and SYDVKM. This CDR3 has 15 amino acids. Between the trimmed V and J ends, which lost 4 bases and 0 bases, there was a span of 11 bases. The CDR3 spells CASSSIVISTDTQYF. The CDR3, as DNA: TGTGCCAGCAGTTCGATTGTTATTAGCACAGATACGCAGTATTTT.

The V gene is TRBV15, the J gene TRBJ2-1, with 10 bases fitting TRBD2. Trimming removed 4 bases from V and 9 bases from J; junction bases left unmatched: 6. CDR1 and CDR2 from the germline V gene are LNHNV and YYDKDF (reference sequence). This CDR3 spans 14 amino acids. This CDR3 reads CATSTGLARGEQFF. The DNA of the CDR3 is TGTGCCACCAGCACGGGACTAGCGCGGGGTGAGCAGTTCTTC.

The chain employs TRBV7-9 and TRBJ2-1; D may correspond to TRBD1 or TRBD2 (5 bases each). CDR1 is SEHNR, CDR2 FQNEAQ, per germline (reference sequence). The length of the CDR3 is 13 residues. The V end lost 5 bases, the J end lost 7 bases, and 12 bases lay between the germline ends. CDR3 in amino acids: CASSPPGPNEQFF. As DNA, the CDR3 is TGTGCCAGCAGCCCCCCGGGACCGAATGAGCAGTTCTTC.

This sequence joins TRBV4-3 and TRBJ2-7; perhaps TRBD1 as D (6 bases). The CDR3 spans 15 residues. The germline CDR1 and CDR2 sequences are LGHNA and YSLEER. V was trimmed by 0 bases and J by 3 bases, leaving 12 bases between them. This CDR3 reads CASSQDQGNSYEQYF. CDR3 nucleotides: TGCGCCAGCAGCCAAGACCAGGGGAACAGCTACGAGCAGTACTTC.

This clonotype was seen more than once but under ten times. This chain connects TRBV5-1 to TRBJ1-2; 7 bases agree with TRBD1. The germline V gene has CDR1 SGHRS and CDR2 YFSETQ. The CDR3 length is 17 residues. After removal of 0 bases from V and 4 bases from J, the junction contained 12 bases not matched to a gene. This chain's CDR3 is CASSLELYRGNVYGYTF. CDR3 in DNA: TGCGCCAGCAGCTTGGAACTGTACAGGGGTAACGTCTATGGCTACACCTTC.

This clonotype was seen at least ten times. V is TRBV5-6 and J is TRBJ2-1; TRBD1 aligns across 11 bases. J was trimmed by 8 bases and V by 4 bases; bases with no gene match: 5. This CDR3 is 14 amino acids long. Germline-derived CDR1 and CDR2 are SGHDT and YYEEEE. The CDR3 reads CASSPGTGGDEQFF. The CDR3, as DNA: TGTGCCAGCAGCCCCGGGACAGGGGGGGATGAGCAGTTCTTC.

This sequence joins TRBV5-5 and TRBJ1-5; TRBD1 aligns across 8 bases. The CDR3 has 15 amino acids. After removal of 0 bases from V and 8 bases from J, the junction contained 7 bases not matched to a gene. The V gene's germline CDR1 is SGHKS and CDR2 YYEKEE (reference sequence). The CDR3 loop reads CASSLGQGAWEPQHF. DNA of the CDR3: TGTGCCAGCAGCTTGGGCCAGGGGGCTTGGGAGCCCCAGCATTTT.

V gene TRBV7-9 combines with J gene TRBJ2-5; D might be TRBD2 (5 bases). Looked up from germline, CDR1 is SEHNR and CDR2 is FQNEAQ (reference sequence). CDR3 length equals 15 residues. Trimming left V 1 base short and J 4 bases short, with 13 bases between. The CDR3 sequence: CASSLGLTLPETQYF. DNA of the CDR3: TGTGCCAGCAGCTTAGGACTAACCCTCCCAGAGACCCAGTACTTC.

This rearrangement joins TRBV27 to TRBJ2-3; D not certain. The V gene lost 5 bases and the J gene lost 6 bases, with 9 bases spanning the gap. Germline lookup yields CDR1 MNHEY and CDR2 SMNVEV (reference sequence). The CDR3 has 12 amino acids. The CDR3 DNA sequence: TGTGCCAGCAGTCCTTTTGAGGATACGCAGTATTTT. It encodes CASSPFEDTQYF.

This clonotype appeared a few times. The chain couples TRBV12-3 or TRBV12-4 to TRBJ2-2; D may correspond to TRBD1 or TRBD2 (6 bases each). The CDR3 length is 13 residues. V lost 7 bases and J 6 bases, leaving 12 bases between the germline ends. CDR3 DNA sequence: TGTGCCAGCACCTTAGGGGGGTCCGGGGAGCTGTTTTTT. This translates into CASTLGGSGELFF.

This clonotype was seen more than once but under ten times. The genes are TRBV24-1 and TRBJ2-1, with 9 bases matching TRBD1. The V gene end was trimmed by 0 bases and the J gene end by 6 bases; junction bases not matched to a gene: 5. This CDR3 is 16 amino acids long. CDR1 and CDR2 from the germline V gene are KGHDR and SFDVKD. The CDR3 DNA follows: TGTGCCACCAGTGATTTGCCGGGACAGGGCTTCAATGAGCAGTTCTTC. It translates to CATSDLPGQGFNEQFF.

The V call is TRBV19, the J call TRBJ1-1, with D uncertain. V was pared by 1 base and J by 5 bases, with 8 bases between. CDR1 LNHDA and CDR2 SQIVND come from the germline V gene (reference sequence). The CDR3 is 13 residues long. The CDR3 DNA sequence: TGTGCCAGTAGTATAGTCGGGGATACTGAAGCTTTCTTT. Amino acid sequence: CASSIVGDTEAFF.